The text below deals with one TCR beta chain. What antigen it recognizes has not been identified. Base qualities are missing; no much larger clone stands one base away. CDR1 and CDR2 are read off the germline V gene as SQVTM and ANQGSEA. Taken from cysteine to phenylalanine, the CDR3 has 14 residues. Only the CDR3 portion is preserved as DNA: 42 bases, with reading frame beginning at the first base. These data come from a study of cytomegalovirus exposure and HLA in healthy donors (TCRdb year 2017). With respect to the entire study: In an earlier analysis of some 610 of the donors, approximately 260 Gb of sequence data and 117 million unique TCR beta sequences from roughly 200 million T cells were reported. Class I and class II HLA loci were covered by the typing at four-digit resolution. Genome-wide SNP genotypes for about three fifths of the roughly 700 donors were used in a later genetic analysis, which treated that subset as a discovery cohort. In an earlier analysis of 587 of the donors, high-throughput TCR beta sequencing was used to judge whether each TCR beta V gene segment behaved as functional or pseudogenic. The number of typed donors differed by locus: roughly 620-630 for A, B, C, DRB1 and DQB1; approximately 520 for DQA1; 606 for DPA1; and roughly 490 for DPB1. Of the roughly 400 genotyped donors, 81% fell in the genetic ancestry cluster associated with self-reported Caucasian donors. Among roughly 400 genotyped donors of the cohort, an average of around 240,000 unique TCR beta nucleotide sequences was sequenced per donor, of which approximately 19% were non-productive. Roughly five DR-DQ haplotypes were handled as single units for association and clustering because linkage in the cohort was strong. The later analysis used no new phenotypic data to find candidate immune exposures, relying instead on TCR beta sequences and their occurrence across donors. The study used immunosequencing to profile the T cell repertoires of approximately 640 subjects and linked those repertoires to cytomegalovirus serostatus. To predict cytomegalovirus infection status, the study brought together high-throughput TCR immunosequencing, statistical association of individual TCRs with disease status, and machine learning. Every discovery cohort repertoire had been produced on one sequencing platform. Donor age, sex, ethnicity and CMV serostatus were compiled alongside the repertoire data. In addition to the first cohort of approximately 670 subjects, a separate validation cohort of 120 different subjects was used. The study aimed to test whether signatures of past pathogen exposure could be identified by cataloging public T cell receptors. A later analysis re-analyzed previously published TCR beta repertoires from 650 to 800 donors and added high-resolution HLA genotyping to study TCR occurrence patterns. An early release covering approximately 600 HLA-typed donors comprised 250 to 350 gigabases of sequencing data and approximately 85 million unique TCR sequences. What the research found in general, with its limitations: Several of the top co-occurrence clusters appeared to be linked to parvovirus B19, influenza, CMV and Epstein-Barr virus, according to a later analysis. A later genetic analysis associated a missense DCLRE1C variant with V-gene and J-gene trimming of TCR beta chains, and an independent cohort replicated the association. The presence/absence analyses assumed that sequencing depth was roughly uniform across donors, and that assumption may not be true. The authors suggested that the approach could potentially be extended to other disease states and immunological phenotypes. Correlated functional status among segregating V segments might be attributable to linkage disequilibrium, but an unknown experimental factor could not be ruled out. In a later analysis, the rate of TCR association differed among HLA loci, with DRB1 alleles having the most associated TCRs and HLA-C alleles having the fewest. Most TCR sequences were seen in very few donors, while some public TCRs were found in many individuals. The study gave a list of roughly 150 TCR beta chains associated with cytomegalovirus. A few of the identified cytomegalovirus-associated TCR beta chains were confirmed in vitro to be specific for cytomegalovirus antigens. CMV serostatus was the only immune exposure information available for the cohort. In an earlier analysis of 450 to 750 of the donors, most TCR beta V segments appeared in productive rearrangements about 87% or about 30% of the time, broadly matching IMGT annotations. In a later analysis, 15,000 to 20,000 TCR beta sequences were associated with specific HLA alleles at a false discovery rate of 0.05. A cluster of highly shared sequence variants was judged likely to be a technical artifact of the sequencing pipeline. A later genetic analysis reported fewer N-insertions in productive TCRs among donors in an Asian-associated ancestry cluster than the roughly 640-donor mean. This cohort had only TCR beta chains sequenced, and the lack of alpha or paired-chain data limited which features could be detected. The 87-base-pair reads could not distinguish some IMGT-functional V segments, including TRBV6-2 and TRBV6-3, so those segments were excluded. The classifier was reported to diagnose cytomegalovirus status with high specificity and sensitivity in both the original cohort and the validation cohort. When HLA alleles, especially DR and DQ, strongly co-occurred, attributing TCR associations to individual alleles was difficult. In a later analysis, most CMV-associated TCR beta chains were found to appear HLA-restricted, with HLA associations seemingly driven largely by CMV exposure. The earlier analysis of 587 of the donors excluded roughly 17 rarely observed V segments, including chromosome 9 orphons, because counts were too low. A further reported finding was that TCR beta sequences accurately predicted the HLA-A and HLA-B alleles for most subjects in the first cohort. Because HLA typing was missing for some donors at each locus, association tests included only the typed subset. In a later analysis, HLA-associated TCR beta chains were found to be more clonally expanded and to have lower generation probabilities than equally common non-associated chains.

In total, more than 500 healthy bone marrow donors made up the cohort. At the time of sampling, all cohort members were nominally healthy, though unrecorded immune exposures were likely present. The donor tested CMV seronegative, placing the donor among the 300 to 400 seronegative members of the cohort. A peripheral blood sample was collected from each donor, and TCR beta sequencing was performed on peripheral blood mononuclear cells. The Qiagen DNeasy Blood Extraction Kit was used to extract genomic DNA from the blood cell samples. Library creation used the immunoSEQ multiplex PCR assay. The multiplex PCR relied on a mix of 60 forward primers for TCR Vbeta segments and 13 reverse primers for TCR Jbeta segments. A multiplex PCR assay on genomic DNA amplified the CDR3 region of rearranged TCR beta genes. The Illumina HiSeq System was used to sequence the amplified TCR beta libraries as 87-base-pair reads. The paper's data handling went like this. A later analysis counted tens of millions of unique TCR beta chains across the 666 repertoires, and roughly 9.9 million of these chains were shared by at least two donors. Raw reads were error-corrected and collapsed into unique sequences by a nearest-neighbor algorithm in which closely related sequences were merged to remove PCR and sequencing errors. To assign V, D and J gene segments, CDR3 sequences were aligned to IMGT reference sequences. Each retained sequence needed at least a six-nucleotide match to both a V gene segment and a J gene segment. Rearrangements were called productive when the CDR3 lacked stop codons and stayed in frame with V and J; all others were non-productive. CDR3 was defined according to IMGT convention as the region running from the second conserved V-encoded cysteine to the conserved J-encoded phenylalanine. The earlier analysis of some 550 of the donors excluded any sequence lacking an unambiguous match to a single V gene segment. In an earlier analysis of some 590 of the donors, a V segment was called functional when productive rearrangements were above 56.7%, and segregating when the standard deviation between donors exceeded 5%. To diagnose cytomegalovirus status from the catalog of TCR beta chain sequences, a statistical classification framework was built. In a later analysis, TCR nucleotide sequences were compared against IMGT/GENE-DB human TR gene sequences so that V and J genes could be assigned. Using the TCRdist pipeline, a later analysis assigned CDR3 sequences along with most-parsimonious VDJ recombination scenarios. A later analysis defined each TCR beta chain by its CDR3 amino acid sequence plus V-gene family, and excluded reads lacking a unique V-gene family. To address suspected cross-contamination and a sequencing artifact, a later analysis removed 450 to 700 highly shared, low-generation-probability nucleotide sequences. For each public chain, a later analysis derived a clonal expansion index from normalized ranks of inferred template counts within each repertoire. A later analysis computed generation probabilities with a VDJ recombination model fitted to out-of-frame rearrangements, and checked the results against IGoR. A later analysis scored TCR-TCR, TCR-HLA and TCR-CMV co-occurrence with hypergeometric tests, applying a repertoire-size bias correction to TCR pairs. To estimate false discovery rates, a later analysis permuted the HLA or CMV assignments 20 times. A later analysis grouped co-occurring TCRs with DBSCAN, adding TCRdist sequence similarity when clustering within HLA-allele-positive subsets. Repertoires with fewer than 30,000 or more than 120,000 public chains were left out of co-occurrence clustering, as were about 5 repertoires with anomalous nucleotide sharing. This is the immuneACCESS table as TCRdb keeps it, with only in-frame sequences that have V and J called. A part of the clones is gone; compared with another copy, unresolved V genes explain less than half, and the rest is unexplained. That table gives V, J and clone size, and the DNA gave D and trimming. The sample table lists 200,000 to 250,000 clones, about 77% of them with a count of one. Approximately 1.9% of the sample is taken by the ten largest.

Sequences were obtained from PBMCs. The chain joins TRBV29-1 to TRBJ2-1; TRBD2 is possibly the D segment (5 matching bases). This TCR came from a woman under 40 in good health and CMV-seronegative. Read as DNA, the sequence is TGCAGTCACAGAAGGGCGGGCTCCTACAATGAGCAGTTCTTC. It translates to CSHRRAGSYNEQFF.